The rows below give T cell receptor beta chains drawn from one sample of a study of OX40 agonist ivuxolimab in advanced cancers. Measured with immunoSEQ multiplex PCR; TCRdb has only the in-frame clones, and not every one. The sample holds about 86,000 clones, roughly nine tenths seen once. The sample here was CD4+ or CD8+ T cells sorted from blood, taken in a trial of the OX40 agonist ivuxolimab. The receptors here all came from an adult with an advanced solid tumor such as melanoma, head and neck, liver or kidney cancer. Each CDR3 is given with its conserved first and last residue. D genes are given only for firm matches. The size field is filled for only some rows; it gives once, few, many or a size class.

cdr3_aa cdr3_nt v_call d_call j_call clone_size
CAISEGGSGANVLTF TGTGCCATCAGTGAAGGAGGCTCTGGGGCCAACGTCCTGACTTTC TRBV10-3 . TRBJ2-6 few
CASSLGHLNTEAFF TGTGCCAGCAGTTTAGGACACTTGAACACTGAAGCTTTCTTT TRBV27 . TRBJ1-1 .
CASRSGQGAEAFF TGCGCCAGCAGATCGGGACAGGGCGCTGAAGCTTTCTTT TRBV5-1 TRBD1 TRBJ1-1 once
CATSSPQTDELYEQYF TGTGCCACCAGCAGTCCCCAGACAGATGAGTTGTACGAGCAGTACTTC TRBV15 . TRBJ2-7 .
CASRIGLAGGYEQYF TGTGCCAGCAGAATTGGACTAGCGGGAGGCTACGAGCAGTACTTC TRBV27 TRBD2 TRBJ2-7 .
CASSLAQFSGRTVSTDTQYF TGCGCCAGCAGCTTGGCCCAGTTTAGCGGGAGGACGGTCAGCACAGATACGCAGTATTTT TRBV5-1 TRBD2 TRBJ2-3 .
CASSLGPGGYGYTF TGTGCCAGCAGCCTGGGGCCAGGGGGCTATGGCTACACCTTC TRBV6-5 TRBD1 TRBJ1-2 .
CASSLRLGRTDTQYF TGTGCCAGCAGCTTACGTCTGGGGAGGACAGATACGCAGTATTTT TRBV7-2 . TRBJ2-3 once
CASSQRTGMNTEAFF TGCGCCAGCAGTCAGAGGACAGGGATGAACACTGAAGCTTTCTTT TRBV4-1 TRBD1 TRBJ1-1 .
CAIRERSTDTQYF TGTGCCATCAGGGAAAGGAGCACAGATACGCAGTATTTT TRBV10-3 . TRBJ2-3 .
CASRAAYEQYF TGCGCCAGCCGAGCGGCCTACGAGCAGTACTTC TRBV5-1 . TRBJ2-7 .
CASTPSMSGGYNEQFF TGTGCCAGCACCCCGTCAATGTCGGGAGGTTACAATGAGCAGTTCTTC TRBV27 TRBD2 TRBJ2-1 .
CASSQYGGNTGELFF TGCGCCAGCAGCCAGTACGGAGGAAACACCGGGGAGCTGTTTTTT TRBV4-1 . TRBJ2-2 .
CASSPPLALGDIQYF TGTGCCAGCAGTCCCCCCCTCGCCCTGGGGGACATTCAGTACTTC TRBV27 . TRBJ2-4 .
CASSVGYGEDYEQYF TGTGCCAGCAGCGTAGGATATGGTGAGGACTACGAGCAGTACTTC TRBV9 . TRBJ2-7 .
CASSFSVREETQYF TGTGCCAGCAGTTTCTCCGTCAGGGAAGAGACCCAGTACTTC TRBV28 . TRBJ2-5 once
CASGQGAYEQYF TGTGCCTCCGGACAGGGCGCGTACGAGCAGTACTTC TRBV27 TRBD1 TRBJ2-7 .
CASSLDPTYEQYF TGCGCCAGCAGCTTGGACCCTACCTACGAGCAGTACTTC TRBV5-1 . TRBJ2-7 .
CASRVGETQYF TGTGCCAGCAGGGTCGGGGAGACCCAGTACTTC TRBV2 . TRBJ2-5 .
CASSEAGVSVYEQYF TGTGCCAGCAGTGAAGCGGGCGTCTCCGTCTACGAGCAGTACTTC TRBV6-1 . TRBJ2-7 .
CASSLWVAGGNEQFF TGTGCCAGCAGTTTATGGGTAGCGGGAGGGAATGAGCAGTTCTTC TRBV28 TRBD2 TRBJ2-1 once
CASGQGSPGANVLTF TGTGCCAGCGGACAGGGCAGCCCTGGGGCCAACGTCCTGACTTTC TRBV9 TRBD1 TRBJ2-6 .
CASSIAGGTDTQYF TGTGCCAGTAGTATAGCGGGAGGTACAGATACGCAGTATTTT TRBV19 TRBD2 TRBJ2-3 .
CASTSVRGGLGDGYTF TGTGCCAGCACCTCAGTCAGGGGGGGACTAGGGGATGGCTACACCTTC TRBV11-2 TRBD1 TRBJ1-2 .
CASSKAFGSGDSSYEQYF TGTGCCAGCAGCAAAGCGTTTGGTAGCGGCGATAGCTCCTACGAGCAGTACTTC TRBV21-1 . TRBJ2-7 .
CASNGGGGNNQPQHF TGTGCCAGCAATGGTGGTGGGGGAAACAATCAGCCCCAGCATTTT TRBV28 . TRBJ1-5 .
CASSFLDDTGELFF TGTGCCAGCAGCTTCCTAGATGACACCGGGGAGCTGTTTTTT TRBV5-4 . TRBJ2-2 .
CASSESGAVFYNEQFF TGCGCCAGCAGTGAGTCGGGAGCGGTATTCTACAATGAGCAGTTCTTC TRBV10-2 . TRBJ2-1 .
CASIVDYTGELFF TGTGCCAGCATCGTGGACTACACCGGGGAGCTGTTTTTT TRBV6-1 . TRBJ2-2 .
CASSERYRGSNEKLFF TGTGCCAGCAGTGAACGATACAGGGGGTCGAATGAAAAACTGTTTTTT TRBV25-1 TRBD1 TRBJ1-4 .
CASSLGQGAYSGELFF TGTGCCAGCAGCCTAGGACAGGGGGCGTATTCCGGGGAGCTGTTTTTT TRBV14 TRBD1 TRBJ2-2 .
CASSDRQGADTQYF TGTGCCAGCAGTGACAGACAGGGAGCAGATACGCAGTATTTT TRBV6-1 TRBD1 TRBJ2-3 .
CASSGQFQETQYF TGCGCCAGCAGTGGGCAGTTCCAAGAGACCCAGTACTTC TRBV10-1 . TRBJ2-5 .
CASSYSGGSYEQYF TGTGCCAGCAGTTACTCGGGCGGGAGCTACGAGCAGTACTTC TRBV6-5 TRBD2 TRBJ2-7 .
CASSLAPGTEAFF TGTGCCAGCAGCTTGGCGCCGGGCACTGAAGCTTTCTTT TRBV5-6 . TRBJ1-1 .
CSVHLLPSGASNEQFF TGCAGCGTTCACCTTTTACCTAGCGGGGCATCCAATGAGCAGTTCTTC TRBV29-1 TRBD2 TRBJ2-1 .
CASTRGLAGTGELFF TGTGCCTCAACAAGGGGGCTAGCTGGGACCGGGGAGCTGTTTTTT TRBV30 TRBD1 TRBJ2-2 .
CASSSRQGFSYEQYF TGTGCCAGTAGTTCTCGACAGGGGTTCTCCTACGAGCAGTACTTC TRBV19 TRBD1 TRBJ2-7 .
CASSLREQYF TGTGCCAGCAGCTTGCGGGAGCAGTACTTC TRBV5-8 . TRBJ2-7 .
CASSRQGVLAGELFF TGTGCCAGCAGTAGACAGGGTGTGTTAGCCGGGGAGCTGTTTTTT TRBV2 TRBD1 TRBJ2-2 .
CASSWGVNEKLFF TGTGCCAGCAGTTGGGGAGTTAATGAAAAACTGTTTTTT TRBV28 . TRBJ1-4 .
CASSSSGPHNEQFF TGCGCCAGCAGCTCGTCGGGGCCCCACAATGAGCAGTTCTTC TRBV5-1 . TRBJ2-1 .
CASSQLHRDYEQYF TGCGCCAGCAGCCAACTTCACAGGGACTACGAGCAGTACTTC TRBV4-1 . TRBJ2-7 .
CASSLLGQGLETQYF TGTGCCAGCAGCTTATTGGGACAGGGTTTGGAGACCCAGTACTTC TRBV7-3 TRBD1 TRBJ2-5 .
CASSLSGQGYEQYF TGCGCCAGCAGCTTGTCTGGACAGGGTTACGAGCAGTACTTC TRBV5-1 TRBD1 TRBJ2-7 .
CASSLVGQGGSEAFF TGCGCCAGCAGCTTGGTGGGGCAGGGTGGCTCTGAAGCTTTCTTT TRBV5-1 . TRBJ1-1 .
CASSYDRVTGTEAFF TGTGCCAGCAGTTACGACAGGGTGACGGGAACTGAAGCTTTCTTT TRBV6-5 TRBD1 TRBJ1-1 .
CASRSSGAADTQYF TGCGCCAGCAGATCTAGCGGGGCGGCAGATACGCAGTATTTT TRBV5-1 TRBD2 TRBJ2-3 .
CASSSLAGGPKEQYF TGTGCCAGCAGTTCACTAGCGGGAGGGCCGAAGGAGCAGTACTTC TRBV7-9 TRBD2 TRBJ2-7 .
CASWTETGELFF TGCGCCAGCTGGACAGAGACCGGGGAGCTGTTTTTT TRBV5-1 . TRBJ2-2 once
CASSFTGTGYEQYF TGCGCCAGCAGCTTCACCGGGACAGGGTACGAGCAGTACTTC TRBV4-1 TRBD1 TRBJ2-7 .
CASSSTGALGETQYF TGTGCCAGCAGCTCGACAGGGGCTTTGGGAGAGACCCAGTACTTC TRBV7-6 TRBD1 TRBJ2-5 .
CASSILTRVLANQPQHF TGTGCCAGCAGCATTCTGACCCGCGTTTTGGCAAATCAGCCCCAGCATTTT TRBV21-1 . TRBJ1-5 .
CASSLATSAQETQYF TGTGCCAGCAGCTTAGCCACTAGCGCCCAAGAGACCCAGTACTTC TRBV7-9 TRBD2 TRBJ2-5 .